The clone carrying this TCR beta chain occurred a few times. Its matching antigen is unknown. These data are taken from a study of T cells after yellow fever vaccination. Study-wide findings and caveats: Most clones from primary vaccination were detected again post-booster (around 95% CD4, 88% CD8).

TCRdb fed the 5' RACE reads into MiXCR, producing one record per CDR3 protein. Found here are under 300,000 distinct CDR3 sequences, 6.9% of them singletons; the top ten hold about 0.9%. The germline V and J ends were trimmed by 1 base and 2 bases, with 9 bases remaining between them. CDR3 length: 13 amino acids. Per the germline V gene, CDR1 is DFQATT and CDR2 is SNEGSKA (reference sequence). This sequence originates from a man aged 25 to 40 who received the YFV17D yellow fever vaccine. Specimen: CD4+ T cells sorted from PBMCs, collected 15 days after the yellow fever booster vaccination. The rearrangement joins TRBV20-1 to TRBJ2-7, with D perhaps matching TRBD1 or TRBD2 (5 bases each). In DNA, the CDR3 is TGCAGTGCTAGAGGCCTGGGACCCTACGAGCAGTACTTC. It encodes CSARGLGPYEQYF.